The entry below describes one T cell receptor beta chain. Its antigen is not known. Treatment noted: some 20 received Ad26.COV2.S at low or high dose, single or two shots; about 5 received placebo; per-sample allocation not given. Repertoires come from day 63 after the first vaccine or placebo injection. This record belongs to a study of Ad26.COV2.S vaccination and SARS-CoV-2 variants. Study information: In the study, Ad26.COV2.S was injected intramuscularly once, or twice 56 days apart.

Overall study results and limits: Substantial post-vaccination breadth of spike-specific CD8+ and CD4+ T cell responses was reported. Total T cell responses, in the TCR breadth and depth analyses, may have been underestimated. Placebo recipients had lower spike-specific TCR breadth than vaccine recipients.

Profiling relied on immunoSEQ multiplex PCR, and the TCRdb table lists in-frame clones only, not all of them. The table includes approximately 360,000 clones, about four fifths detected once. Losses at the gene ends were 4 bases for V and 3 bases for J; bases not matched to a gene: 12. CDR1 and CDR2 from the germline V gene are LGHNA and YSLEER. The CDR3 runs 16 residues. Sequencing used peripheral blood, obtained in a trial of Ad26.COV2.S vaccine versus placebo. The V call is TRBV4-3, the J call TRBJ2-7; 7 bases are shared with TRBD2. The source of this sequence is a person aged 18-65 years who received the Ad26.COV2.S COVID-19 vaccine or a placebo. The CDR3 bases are TGCGCCAGCAGCCGGTCTAGGGCGGGGGACTTCTACGAGCAGTACTTC. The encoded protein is CASSRSRAGDFYEQYF.